This T cell receptor beta chain was documented in a study of cytomegalovirus exposure and HLA in healthy donors (dated by TCRdb to about 2017). Some background on the complete study: An earlier analysis of approximately 640 of the donors reported 250 to 300 Gb of sequence data and around 120 million unique TCR beta sequences from about 180 million T cells. Roughly 310 gigabases of sequencing data and approximately 84 million unique TCR sequences were included in an early release covering about 700 HLA-typed donors. Of the 300 to 500 genotyped donors, approximately 80% were placed in the genetic ancestry cluster associated with self-reported Caucasian donors. The aim of the study was to test whether cataloging public T cell receptors could identify signatures of past pathogen exposure. Using immunosequencing, the study profiled T cell repertoires from around 670 subjects and related those repertoires to cytomegalovirus serostatus. In addition to the first cohort of around 670 subjects, a separate validation cohort of about 120 different subjects was used. High-throughput TCR immunosequencing, statistical association of individual TCRs with disease status, and machine learning were combined to predict cytomegalovirus infection status. In a later analysis, previously published TCR beta repertoires from fewer than 750 donors were re-analyzed and high-resolution HLA genotyping was added so that TCR occurrence patterns could be studied. Rather than using new phenotypic data, the later analysis identified candidate immune exposures from TCR beta sequences and from how often those sequences occurred across donors. In an earlier analysis of a few hundred of the donors, high-throughput TCR beta sequencing was used to judge whether each TCR beta V gene segment behaved as functional or pseudogenic. Donor age, sex, ethnicity and CMV serostatus were compiled together with the repertoire data. In a later genetic analysis, genome-wide SNP genotypes for about three fifths of the roughly 670 donors were used, and that subset was treated as a discovery cohort. All discovery cohort repertoires had been generated using a single sequencing platform. Class I and class II HLA loci were covered by the typing at four-digit resolution. The number of typed donors differed by locus: about 629-630 for A, B, C, DRB1 and DQB1; roughly 510 for DQA1; 606 for DPA1; and 400 to 480 for DPB1. A few DR-DQ haplotypes were handled as single units for association and clustering because linkage in the cohort was strong. Among around 400 genotyped donors of the cohort, an average of roughly 230,000 unique TCR beta nucleotide sequences was sequenced per donor, of which 15% to 20% were non-productive. Results the study describes overall, beyond this receptor: The earlier analysis of about 600 of the donors excluded some 15 rarely observed V segments, including chromosome 9 orphons, because counts were too low. A further reported finding was that TCR beta sequences accurately predicted the HLA-A and HLA-B alleles for most subjects in the first cohort. CMV serostatus was the only immune exposure information available for the cohort. A later genetic analysis reported fewer N-insertions in productive TCRs among donors in an Asian-associated ancestry cluster than the roughly 670-donor mean. Correlated functional status among segregating V segments might reflect linkage disequilibrium, but an unknown experimental factor could not be ruled out. In vitro tests confirmed that a few of the cytomegalovirus-associated TCR beta chains recognize cytomegalovirus antigens. An earlier analysis of approximately 570 of the donors showed that most TCR beta V segments appeared in productive rearrangements either about 87% or about 30% of the time, which broadly matched IMGT annotations. Roughly uniform sequencing depth across donors was assumed in presence/absence analyses, although this assumption may not hold. Some IMGT-functional V segments, including TRBV6-2 and TRBV6-3, could not be distinguished by the 87-base-pair reads and were therefore excluded. The authors suggested that the approach could potentially be generalized to other disease states and immunological phenotypes. A total of 150 to 200 TCR beta chains were listed by the study as associated with cytomegalovirus. Because some donors lacked HLA typing at each locus, the association tests relied only on the typed subset. In a later analysis, TCR association rates were found to vary across HLA loci, with the most associated TCRs seen for DRB1 alleles and the fewest for HLA-C alleles. Most CMV-associated TCR beta chains appeared to be HLA-restricted in a later analysis, and the HLA associations seemed to be driven largely by CMV exposure. When HLA alleles, especially DR and DQ, strongly co-occurred, TCR associations were difficult to assign to individual alleles. A group of highly shared sequence variants was considered likely to be a technical artifact of the sequencing pipeline. In this cohort, only TCR beta chains were sequenced, and detectable features were limited by the absence of alpha or paired-chain data. In a later genetic analysis, a missense DCLRE1C variant was associated with V-gene and J-gene trimming of TCR beta chains, and the association was replicated in an independent cohort. A later analysis reported that several top co-occurrence clusters appeared linked to parvovirus B19, influenza, CMV and Epstein-Barr virus. Cytomegalovirus status was reported to be diagnosed by the classifier with high specificity and sensitivity in both the original and validation cohorts. In a later analysis, 16,951 TCR beta sequences were associated with specific HLA alleles at a false discovery rate of 0.05. In a later analysis, HLA-associated TCR beta chains were found to be more clonally expanded and to have lower generation probabilities than equally common non-associated chains. Across donors, most TCR sequences were observed very rarely, whereas some public TCRs were present in many individuals.

Preparation of the library involved the immunoSEQ multiplex PCR assay. A mixture of 60 forward primers for TCR Vbeta segments and 13 reverse primers for TCR Jbeta segments was used in the multiplex PCR. Amplification of the CDR3 region of rearranged TCR beta genes was performed with a multiplex PCR assay on genomic DNA. The Illumina HiSeq System was used to sequence the amplified TCR beta libraries as 87-base-pair reads. The authors' analysis ran thus. A later analysis tallied 75 million to 95 million unique TCR beta chains across the 666 repertoires, and some 10 million of those chains were shared by two or more donors. To remove PCR and sequencing errors, raw reads were error-corrected and collapsed into unique sequences using a nearest-neighbor algorithm that merged closely related sequences. Alignment of CDR3 sequences to IMGT reference sequences was used to assign V, D and J gene segments. For a sequence to be retained, a match of at least six nucleotides was required to both a V gene segment and a J gene segment. Rearrangements were classified as productive when the CDR3 lacked stop codons and remained in frame with V and J, and all other rearrangements were classified as non-productive. CDR3 was defined according to IMGT convention as the region running from the second conserved V-encoded cysteine to the conserved J-encoded phenylalanine. The earlier analysis of roughly 590 of the donors excluded sequences that lacked an unambiguous match to a single V gene segment. In an earlier analysis of several hundred of the donors, a V segment was called functional when productive rearrangements were above 56.7%, and segregating when the standard deviation between donors exceeded 5%. A statistical classification framework was developed to diagnose cytomegalovirus status using the catalog of TCR beta chain sequences. In a later analysis, TCR nucleotide sequences were compared against IMGT/GENE-DB human TR gene sequences so that V and J genes could be assigned. Using the TCRdist pipeline, a later analysis assigned CDR3 sequences along with most-parsimonious VDJ recombination scenarios. In a later analysis, every TCR beta chain was defined by the combination of its CDR3 amino acid sequence and its V-gene family, and reads without a unique V-gene family were dropped. To address suspected cross-contamination and a sequencing artifact, a later analysis removed under 600 highly shared, low-generation-probability nucleotide sequences. In a later analysis, a clonal expansion index for each public chain was calculated from normalized within-repertoire ranks of inferred template counts. Generation probabilities in a later analysis came from a VDJ recombination model fitted to out-of-frame rearrangements, and those results were checked against IGoR. In a later analysis, hypergeometric tests were used to score TCR-TCR, TCR-HLA and TCR-CMV co-occurrence, with a repertoire-size bias correction applied to TCR pairs. In a later analysis, false discovery rates were estimated by permuting HLA or CMV assignments 20 times. A later analysis grouped co-occurring TCRs with DBSCAN, adding TCRdist sequence similarity when clustering within HLA-allele-positive subsets. Repertoires with fewer than 30,000 or more than 120,000 public chains were left out of co-occurrence clustering, as were roughly five repertoires with anomalous nucleotide sharing. The source is immuneACCESS, and TCRdb retained only in-frame sequences with V and J called. Part of the clones is not carried over; for the studies checked, unresolved V genes explain less than half of this, and the remainder is unexplained. V and J calls and clone size follow that table, whereas D and trimming were derived from the DNA. This sample lists some 150,000 clones; approximately 71% were detected once. More than 4.5% of the sample is held by the ten biggest clonotypes.

V sheds 4 bases and J sheds 7 bases, leaving 11 bases between their ends. Looking up the germline V gene (reference sequence) yields CDR1 LNHNV and CDR2 YYDKDF. The CDR3 has 13 amino acids, counting the end cysteine and phenylalanine. Only CDR3 DNA is held: 39 bases, read in frame from base 1. About this clone itself: The antigen it recognizes is unknown. Base qualities are missing; no much larger clone stands one base away.

The cohort comprised 550 to 700 healthy bone marrow donors. All cohort members were sampled while nominally healthy, although unrecorded immune exposures were likely present. The donor was CMV seronegative and belonged to the group of around 350 seronegative cohort members. Every donor gave a peripheral blood sample, and the peripheral blood mononuclear cells from that sample were used for TCR beta sequencing. The Qiagen DNeasy Blood Extraction Kit was used to extract genomic DNA from the blood cell samples. The V and J segments used are TRBV15 and TRBJ1-5; the D gene cannot be named for sure. The specimen sequenced was PBMCs. The TCR originated in a woman aged 45 to 65 in good health and CMV-seronegative. The DNA reads as follows: TGTGCCACCAGCAAGGGAACGGGGCAGCCCCAGCATTTT. Its amino acids are CATSKGTGQPQHF.